A single sample is the source of the 27 T cell receptor beta chains below, sequenced in a study of T cell changes during pregnancy in multiple sclerosis. The data were produced by immunoSEQ multiplex PCR, yet TCRdb's version contains in-frame clones alone and is incomplete. The sample gives under 90,000 clones, roughly 92% of which show up once; about 4% is in the top ten. The sequences come from peripheral blood, collected after pregnancy. The receptors originated from a female donor in good health, enrolled as a control in a pregnancy study.

The chain joins TRBV7-8 to TRBJ2-3; 11 positions match TRBD2. J lost 2 bases, V lost 5 bases, and 6 bases had no gene match. Germline V CDR1 and CDR2: SGHVS, FQNEAQ. The CDR3 totals 16 residues. The CDR3, as DNA: TGTGCCAGCAGCGGACCTAGCGGGGGGTCCACAGATACGCAGTATTTT. This translates into CASSGPSGGSTDTQYF.

This clone was seen just once. The V and J genes are TRBV30 and TRBJ1-2; 8 nucleotides agree with TRBD1. This CDR3 contains 15 residues. Trimming took 0 bases from V and 1 from J; bases not matched to a gene: 4. The germline gives CDR1 GTSNPN, CDR2 SVGIG (reference sequence). The CDR3 loop is CAWSVPGQGNYGYTF. CDR3 nucleotide sequence: TGTGCCTGGAGTGTACCTGGACAGGGTAACTATGGCTACACCTTC.

The V call is TRBV19, the J call TRBJ2-7, with TRBD1 matching over 9 bases. CDR1 and CDR2 from the germline V gene are LNHDA and SQIVND (reference sequence). V shed 4 bases and J 5 bases; nucleotides not matched to a gene: 3. The CDR3 has 13 amino acids. CDR3 nucleotide sequence: TGTGCCAGTAGTAACAGGGGGCCCAACGAGCAGTACTTC. Translation: CASSNRGPNEQYF. Supplemented by reference TRBV19 and TRBJ2-7, the full variable domain reads DGGITQSPKYLFRKEGQNVTLSCEQNLNHDAMYWYRQDPGQGLRLIYYSQIVNDFQKGDIAEGYSVSREKKESFPLTVTSAQKNPTAFYLCASSNRGPNEQYFGPGTRLTVT.

The chain carries TRBV6-5 and TRBJ2-5, with TRBD1 matching 8 bases. Germline V lookup: CDR1 MNHEY, CDR2 SVGAGI. Losses at the gene ends were 4 bases for V and 9 bases for J; bases not matched to a gene: 13. The CDR3 totals 15 residues. CDR3 sequence (DNA): TGTGCCAGCAGTTTACAGGGGGGACCGGGACGGGCCCAGTACTTC. Translated: CASSLQGGPGRAQYF.

V is TRBV19 and J is TRBJ1-2; 8 bases fit TRBD1. The CDR3 sequence is 14 residues long. J was trimmed by 3 bases and V by 3 bases; bases with no gene match: 3. Germline CDR1 is LNHDA and CDR2 is SQIVND (reference sequence). The CDR3 region is CASSIQGADYGYTF. The CDR3 nucleotides read TGTGCCAGTAGTATCCAGGGGGCAGACTATGGCTACACCTTC.

The rearrangement joins TRBV6-5 to TRBJ1-2, with 9 positions matching TRBD1. The CDR3 is 14 amino acids. V lost 5 bases, J lost 4 bases, and 5 bases stayed unmatched. CDR1 and CDR2 from the germline V gene are MNHEY and SVGAGI. The CDR3 nucleotides read TGTGCCAGCAGTCCCGGACAGGGGACCTATGGCTACACCTTC. Protein: CASSPGQGTYGYTF.

The count of this clone is one. J is TRBJ2-3 and V is TRBV6-4, with unresolved D. The CDR3 spans 13 residues. Germline CDR1 is MRHNA and CDR2 is SNTAGT. Trimming shortened V by 3 bases and J by 3 bases, and 7 bases separated the two germline ends. CDR3 loop: CASSEQPTDTQYF. The CDR3 DNA reads as TGTGCCAGCAGTGAACAGCCAACAGATACGCAGTATTTT.

The genes are TRBV11-2 and TRBJ2-7, with TRBD2 matching over 7 bases. Looked up from germline, CDR1 is SGHAT and CDR2 is FQNNGV. CDR3 length: 13 amino acids. The V segment lost 6 bases and the J segment 3 bases; nucleotides outside the gene matches: 5. The CDR3 DNA sequence: TGTGCCAGCAGTATGGGGGGGGTCTACGAGCAGTACTTC. This translates into CASSMGGVYEQYF.

The chain links TRBV7-3 to TRBJ2-7, with D perhaps TRBD2 (6 bases). The germline V gene encodes CDR1 SGHTA and CDR2 FQGTGA. Trimming pared 2 bases from V and 2 bases from J, leaving 16 bases between. The CDR3 extends over 16 amino acids. The CDR3 nucleotides are TGTGCCAGCAGCTTACGTGGAGGGACTTCCACCTACGAGCAGTACTTC. Translated, it gives CASSLRGGTSTYEQYF.

The chain links TRBV19 to TRBJ2-5; 7 nucleotides line up with TRBD2. The CDR3 runs to 15 residues. Trimming took 3 bases from V and 5 from J; bases not matched to a gene: 9. Per the germline V gene, CDR1 is LNHDA and CDR2 is SQIVND (reference sequence). The CDR3 coding sequence is TGTGCCAGTAGTATGTTGCGGGAGTCGGGCGAGACCCAGTACTTC. Amino acids: CASSMLRESGETQYF. Complete variable domain (other parts from reference TRBV19 and TRBJ2-5): DGGITQSPKYLFRKEGQNVTLSCEQNLNHDAMYWYRQDPGQGLRLIYYSQIVNDFQKGDIAEGYSVSREKKESFPLTVTSAQKNPTAFYLCASSMLRESGETQYFGPGTRLLVL.

This clone has only a few counts. The chain joins TRBV4-1 to TRBJ1-1; possible D gene TRBD1, 5 bases. Per the germline V gene, CDR1 is MGHRA and CDR2 is YSYEKL. The CDR3 has 15 residues. The V gene lost 4 bases and the J gene lost 7 bases, with 19 bases spanning the gap. CDR3 sequence (DNA): TGCGCCAGCAGCCCCGAACAGACAGTTTGGGATGAAGCTTTCTTT. It is translated as CASSPEQTVWDEAFF.

The V and J genes are TRBV5-6 and TRBJ2-1, with 8 bases lining up with TRBD2. With 4 bases clipped from V and 14 bases from J, the junction kept 8 bases outside the gene matches. The CDR3 has 12 amino acids. Germline V gene lookup returns CDR1 SGHDT and CDR2 YYEEEE. The CDR3, as DNA: TGTGCCAGCAGCAGAAGCGGGAGTATGAAGTTCTTC. Its translation: CASSRSGSMKFF.

The genes are TRBV7-2 and TRBJ2-1; no clear D. From germline, CDR1 is SGHTA and CDR2 FQGNSA. V was pared by 1 base and J by 5 bases, with 6 bases between. The CDR3 totals 13 residues. The CDR3: CASSLGPNNEQFF. The CDR3 DNA follows: TGTGCCAGCAGCTTAGGGCCAAACAATGAGCAGTTCTTC.

The gene calls are TRBV9 and TRBJ1-4; D may be TRBD1 (6 bases). The germline V gene encodes CDR1 SGDLS and CDR2 YYNGEE. This CDR3 comprises 15 residues. The germline V and J ends were trimmed by 3 bases and 5 bases, with 14 bases remaining between them. The CDR3 sequence is CASSALGTSNEKLFF. The CDR3 region has the DNA TGTGCCAGCAGCGCCCTCGGGACATCGAATGAAAAACTGTTTTTT.

This clone was seen just once. The chain has TRBV7-7 and TRBJ2-5; TRBD2 matches at 10 bases. V lost 4 bases, J lost 4 bases, and 9 bases stayed unmatched. The CDR3 consists of 16 residues. From germline, CDR1 is SSHAT and CDR2 FNYEAQ (reference sequence). The CDR3 DNA is TGTGCCAGCAGCTCAAAGCGGGGGGGATCTGGAGAGACCCAGTACTTC. Encoded protein: CASSSKRGGSGETQYF.

The chain employs TRBV5-4 and TRBJ1-2; D is possibly TRBD1 (6 bases). V lost 7 bases and J lost 6, with 19 bases in between. Germline V gives CDR1 SGHNT, CDR2 YYREEE (reference sequence). This CDR3 has 14 residues. The CDR3 DNA reads as TGTGCCAGCGCCCCGGGTGTGGCAGGGGATGGCTACACCTTC. It specifies CASAPGVAGDGYTF.

This chain uses TRBV7-9 with TRBJ2-7; possibly TRBD2 for D (5 bases). This CDR3 spans 11 amino acids. V lost 5 bases, J lost 6 bases, and 8 bases lay in between. CDR1 SEHNR and CDR2 FQNEAQ come from the germline V gene (reference sequence). The CDR3 protein is CASSPAGEQYF. For the CDR3, the DNA is TGTGCCAGCAGCCCCGCGGGCGAGCAGTACTTC.

This chain connects TRBV5-4 to TRBJ2-7, with 7 bases aligning to TRBD2. Germline CDR1 SGHNT, CDR2 YYREEE (reference sequence). V shed 4 bases, J shed 2 bases, and the junction held 9 bases outside the gene matches. The CDR3 length is 15 residues. The CDR3: CASSQVSGATYEQYF. CDR3 DNA sequence: TGTGCCAGCAGCCAAGTAAGCGGGGCCACCTACGAGCAGTACTTC.

The V and J genes are TRBV2 and TRBJ2-7; weak D call: TRBD1 (6 bases). The V end lost 6 bases, the J end lost 7 bases, and 25 bases lay between the germline ends. Germline lookup yields CDR1 SNHLY and CDR2 FYNNEI. There are 16 residues in the CDR3. The CDR3 nucleotides read TGTGCCAGCAGAGCAACCGGGACACCCCCGAGAGGGGAGCAGTACTTC. Translated, it gives CASRATGTPPRGEQYF.

The sample holds a few counts of this clone. V and J are TRBV6-6 and TRBJ1-6; maybe TRBD1 (5 bases). V was clipped by 5 bases and J by 6 bases, with 17 bases between them. CDR1 is MNHNY and CDR2 is SVGAGI in the germline V gene (reference sequence). This CDR3 has 16 amino acids. CDR3 protein: CASSPLQGPSNSPLHF. The CDR3 nucleotides read TGTGCCAGCAGTCCTCTCCAGGGTCCCTCTAATTCACCCCTCCACTTT.

This chain links TRBV6-5 with TRBJ1-2; TRBD1 aligns across 9 bases. The V gene end was trimmed by 0 bases and the J gene end by 8 bases; junction bases not matched to a gene: 4. The CDR3 runs 14 residues. CDR1 and CDR2 (germline): MNHEY, SVGAGI. CDR3 coding DNA: TGTGCCAGCAGTTACTCCACAGGGGGCGCCGGCTACACCTTC. Translation: CASSYSTGGAGYTF.

The chain couples TRBV11-2 to TRBJ2-7; D is perhaps TRBD1 (5 bases). The V end lost 0 bases, the J end lost 2 bases, and 8 bases lay between the germline ends. The CDR3 runs to 14 residues. Germline V CDR1 and CDR2: SGHAT, FQNNGV. The CDR3 here is CASSLEGAAYEQYF. For the CDR3, the DNA is TGTGCCAGCAGCTTAGAAGGGGCGGCCTACGAGCAGTACTTC.

The rearrangement uses TRBV19 and TRBJ2-5, with D maybe TRBD2 (5 bases). Germline-derived CDR1 and CDR2 are LNHDA and SQIVND (reference sequence). This CDR3 has 15 residues. V lost 3 bases and J lost 4, with 15 bases in between. The CDR3 nucleotides are TGTGCCAGTAGTATCAGGAAGGAGGTTGGAGAGACCCAGTACTTC. This encodes CASSIRKEVGETQYF.

J is TRBJ2-5 and V is TRBV2; 8 bases align to TRBD2. V lost 3 bases to trimming and J lost 3 bases; unmatched junction nucleotides: 6. Germline V gene data show CDR1 as SNHLY and CDR2 as FYNNEI. The CDR3 contains 15 residues. CDR3 sequence (DNA): TGTGCCAGCAGTGAGAGTGGGACTAGAAAAGAGACCCAGTACTTC. Protein sequence: CASSESGTRKETQYF.

This chain uses TRBV4-1 with TRBJ2-2; TRBD2 might be the D (5 bases). Germline V gene sequence: CDR1 MGHRA, CDR2 YSYEKL. This CDR3 contains 16 residues. Trimming left V 0 bases short and J 3 bases short, with 11 bases between. The CDR3 sequence: CASSQDSLADTGELFF. In DNA, the CDR3 is TGCGCCAGCAGCCAAGATTCCCTAGCCGACACCGGGGAGCTGTTTTTT.

The CDR3 DNA follows: TGTGCCAGCAGTTTACCAGGGGAGAGGTACGAGCAGTACTTC. Encoded protein: CASSLPGERYEQYF. The chain uses TRBV28 and TRBJ2-7, with D perhaps matching TRBD1 (6 bases). V gave up 2 bases and J gave up 4 bases, with 12 bases separating them. This CDR3 contains 14 residues. From germline, CDR1 is MDHEN and CDR2 SYDVKM. Looking up the rest from reference TRBV28 and TRBJ2-7 gives the full variable domain: DVKVTQSSRYLVKRTGEKVFLECVQDMDHENMFWYRQDPGLGLRLIYFSYDVKMKEKGDIPEGYSVSREKKERFSLILESASTNQTSMYLCASSLPGERYEQYFGPGTRLTVT.

The chain employs TRBV27 and TRBJ2-1; no definite D call. Germline V gene data show CDR1 as MNHEY and CDR2 as SMNVEV (reference sequence). Trimming removed 1 base at V and 0 bases at J, with 7 bases between. The CDR3 loop spans 15 amino acids. The chain's CDR3 is CASSLFTVSYNEQFF. The DNA of the CDR3 is TGTGCCAGCAGTTTATTTACGGTCTCCTACAATGAGCAGTTCTTC.